The 32 T cell receptor beta chains listed next were all sequenced from one sample in a study of cytomegalovirus exposure and HLA in healthy donors. PCR primers comprised 60 Vbeta and 13 Jbeta primers. This table comes from immunoSEQ multiplex PCR, and its TCRdb copy is limited to in-frame clones, with some not included. The data show 70,000 to 95,000 clones, 84% seen once. The specimen sequenced was PBMCs. The receptors originated from a woman under 30 in good health and CMV-seropositive.

The chain uses TRBV6-1 and TRBJ1-2, with 7 bases matching TRBD1. J lost 2 bases, V lost 6 bases, and 6 bases had no gene match. Germline loops: CDR1 MNHNS, CDR2 SASEGT. The CDR3 has 14 amino acids. This CDR3 is CASRKAQGNYGYTF. The CDR3 DNA is TGTGCCAGCAGGAAGGCACAGGGGAACTATGGCTACACCTTC.

This clone was counted only a few times. This chain joins TRBV7-2 and TRBJ1-4; 10 bases match TRBD1. The CDR3 totals 13 residues. The trim removed 1 base at V and 13 bases at J, leaving 3 bases unmatched. Germline V gene sequence: CDR1 SGHTA, CDR2 FQGNSA. Written as DNA, the CDR3 is TGTGCCAGCAGCTTAGATTGGACAGGGGGACTGTTTTTT. Translation gives CASSLDWTGGLFF.

The genes are TRBV27 and TRBJ2-7; weak D call: TRBD2 (6 bases). Germline CDR1 and CDR2: MNHEY and SMNVEV (reference sequence). V lost 7 bases and J 3 bases, leaving 13 bases between the germline ends. The CDR3 runs 13 residues. Here the CDR3 DNA reads TGTGCCAGCAAGGAGGGAGGAGGCTACGAGCAGTACTTC. Encoded protein: CASKEGGGYEQYF.

This clone has only a few counts. The V and J genes are TRBV18 and TRBJ1-6, with 8 nucleotides matching TRBD1. V lost 3 bases, J lost 3 bases, and 4 bases stayed unmatched. The germline V gene encodes CDR1 KGHSH and CDR2 LQKENI. The CDR3 loop spans 16 amino acids. The CDR3 spells CASSPQGAGYNSPLHF. The CDR3 DNA sequence: TGTGCCAGCTCACCGCAGGGGGCTGGCTATAATTCACCCCTCCACTTT.

The CDR3 bases are TGCACCAGCAGCCAAGGAGTTGTCCTCAGGGCCAACTATGGCTACACCTTC. It encodes CTSSQGVVLRANYGYTF. The chain recombines TRBV1 with TRBJ1-2; the D call TRBD1 from the table was never checked on the DNA. TRBV1 is recorded as a pseudogene. The CDR3 is 17 residues long.

This clone counts as medium-sized. This rearrangement joins TRBV25-1 to TRBJ2-5, with a possible D match to TRBD1 (6 bases). Germline lookup yields CDR1 MGHDK and CDR2 SYGVNS. The CDR3 loop spans 17 amino acids. V lost 3 bases and J 5 bases, leaving 22 bases between the germline ends. CDR3 residues: CASSEVVPGQGWETQYF. The CDR3 DNA sequence: TGTGCCAGCAGTGAGGTCGTCCCGGGGCAGGGGTGGGAGACCCAGTACTTC.

CDR3 region: CAWLTTGKGETQYF. CDR3 DNA: TGTGCCTGGTTAACGACAGGGAAGGGTGAGACCCAGTACTTC. The V call is TRBV30, the J call TRBJ2-5, with 7 bases fitting TRBD1. Germline V gene lookup returns CDR1 GTSNPN and CDR2 SVGIG (reference sequence). J was trimmed by 5 bases and V by 5 bases; bases with no gene match: 11. The CDR3 covers 14 residues. Using reference TRBV30 and TRBJ2-5 for the parts outside the CDR3, the full variable domain is SQTIHQWPATLVQPVGSPLSLECTVEGTSNPNLYWYRQAAGRGLQLLFYSVGIGQISSEVPQNLSASRPQDRQFILSSKKLLLSDSGFYLCAWLTTGKGETQYFGPGTRLLVL.

This clone was picked up a small number of times. The rearrangement joins TRBV5-1 to TRBJ2-2; TRBD2 agrees at 8 bases. The V and J ends lost 3 bases and 1 base, in that order; junction bases with no gene match: 5. This CDR3 has 16 amino acids. The germline V gene has CDR1 SGHRS and CDR2 YFSETQ. In nucleotides, the CDR3 is TGCGCCAGCAGCTCGGGACTAGGCGGGAACACCGGGGAGCTGTTTTTT. It translates to CASSSGLGGNTGELFF.

In this sample, this clone turned up a few times. The chain couples TRBV19 to TRBJ1-1; 7 nucleotides agree with TRBD1. The J segment lost 6 bases and the V segment lost 3 bases, leaving 7 bases of the junction unmatched. CDR3 size: 14 residues. Germline lookup yields CDR1 LNHDA and CDR2 SQIVND (reference sequence). CDR3 region: CASSIRQGGPEAFF. For the CDR3, the DNA is TGTGCCAGTAGTATTAGACAGGGCGGGCCTGAAGCTTTCTTT.

J is TRBJ2-7 and V is TRBV13, with D unclear. With 0 bases removed from V and 6 bases from J, the gap between germline ends came to 3 bases. Germline V gene lookup returns CDR1 PRHDT and CDR2 FYEKMQ (reference sequence). CDR3 length: 11 residues. CDR3 sequence reads: CASSLGSEQYF. CDR3 in DNA: TGTGCCAGCAGCTTAGGCTCCGAGCAGTACTTC.

The chain is built from TRBV14 and TRBJ1-5; the D is unclear. The CDR3 consists of 12 residues. Trimming stripped 3 bases from V and 4 bases from J, with 4 bases between. Germline CDR1 and CDR2: SGHDN and FVKESK. CDR3 amino acids: CASSHLNQPQHF. CDR3 DNA: TGTGCCAGCAGCCATCTTAATCAGCCCCAGCATTTT.

With regard to this clone: An end of the junction does not agree with germline; a read error may underlie this. The chain links TRBV7-7 to TRBJ2-5; 9 bases align to TRBD2. CDR3 length equals 16 residues. From germline, CDR1 is SSHAT and CDR2 FNYEAQ (reference sequence). In DNA form, the CDR3 reads TGTGCTAGCAGCTTAGGGAGCGGGGGGCGGGGAGAGACCCAGTACTTC. Amino acids: CASSLGSGGRGETQYF.

The V and J genes are TRBV28 and TRBJ2-7; D may be TRBD1 (6 bases). The V end was cut by 6 bases, the J end by 2 bases, with 11 bases between. The germline V gene has CDR1 MDHEN and CDR2 SYDVKM. The CDR3 contains 13 residues. CDR3 region: CASRSGAPYEQYF. The DNA of the CDR3 is TGTGCCAGCAGGTCAGGGGCCCCCTACGAGCAGTACTTC.

This clone was detected once. The rearrangement links TRBV27 to TRBJ1-2, with TRBD1 identical over 7 bases. Per germline, CDR1 MNHEY and CDR2 SMNVEV (reference sequence). V was pared by 7 bases and J by 2 bases, with 7 bases of the junction left unmatched. This CDR3 has 14 residues. The CDR3 spells CASKRLTGNYGYTF. The CDR3 nucleotides are TGTGCCAGCAAAAGGTTGACAGGGAACTATGGCTACACCTTC.

This sequence joins TRBV28 and TRBJ2-5; TRBD2 is a possible D gene (6 bases). The CDR3 sequence is 18 residues long. V was cut by 2 bases and J by 7 bases, with 26 bases left in between. Germline CDR1 and CDR2: MDHEN and SYDVKM. The CDR3 DNA follows: TGTGCCAGCAGTTTAAGGGCCCCGACAGCGCGGGGCCCCGGGACCCAGTACTTC. The encoded protein is CASSLRAPTARGPGTQYF.

J is TRBJ1-2 and V is TRBV7-9; D remains unclear. The CDR3 length is 11 residues. Germline lookup yields CDR1 SEHNR and CDR2 FQNEAQ (reference sequence). Between the trimmed V and J ends, which lost 5 bases and 8 bases, there was a span of 9 bases. Here the CDR3 DNA reads TGTGCCAGCAGCCCAGGTGCAGGCTACACCTTC. Translation gives CASSPGAGYTF.

V is TRBV5-1 and J is TRBJ2-7; 7 positions agree with TRBD1. The CDR3 totals 14 residues. The V and J ends lost 3 bases and 3 bases, in that order; junction bases with no gene match: 6. Germline-derived CDR1 and CDR2 are SGHRS and YFSETQ. CDR3 in DNA: TGCGCCAGCAGCTCCCAGGGGGACCACTACGAGCAGTACTTC. This sequence encodes CASSSQGDHYEQYF.

The chain carries TRBV19 and TRBJ1-6; D ambiguous. Germline CDR1 is LNHDA and CDR2 is SQIVND (reference sequence). The CDR3 extends over 15 amino acids. Between the trimmed V and J ends, which lost 2 bases and 7 bases, there was a span of 12 bases. The CDR3 loop is CASSIWVAENSPLHF. For the CDR3, the DNA is TGTGCCAGTAGTATATGGGTGGCGGAGAATTCACCCCTCCACTTT.

The chain recombines TRBV28 with TRBJ2-3; a weak D match, TRBD2 (6 bases). The germline gives CDR1 MDHEN, CDR2 SYDVKM. The CDR3 runs to 13 residues. V lost 2 bases to trimming and J lost 7 bases, with 10 bases between them. The CDR3 region is CASSLAGFHTQYF. CDR3 bases: TGTGCCAGCAGTTTAGCGGGGTTTCATACGCAGTATTTT.

This sequence joins TRBV13 and TRBJ1-1; D unresolved. The CDR3 has 12 amino acids. Germline CDR1 PRHDT, CDR2 FYEKMQ (reference sequence). V was shortened by 7 bases and J by 4 bases, with 10 bases between the two germline ends. The CDR3 protein is CASISERTEAFF. Written as DNA, the CDR3 is TGTGCCAGCATCTCTGAGCGCACTGAAGCTTTCTTT.

This rearrangement joins TRBV7-9 to TRBJ1-5; 8 bases map to TRBD1. The CDR3 contains 14 residues. Germline V lookup: CDR1 SEHNR, CDR2 FQNEAQ (reference sequence). The V gene end was trimmed by 5 bases and the J gene end by 5 bases; junction bases not matched to a gene: 5. CDR3 coding DNA: TGTGCCAGCAGCCCGGGACAGGTGTATCAGCCCCAGCATTTT. Translation: CASSPGQVYQPQHF.

The chain couples TRBV7-6 to TRBJ2-2, with 8 bases fitting TRBD2. The CDR3 totals 16 residues. With 5 bases clipped from V and 1 base from J, the junction kept 6 bases outside the gene matches. Germline loops: CDR1 SGHVS, CDR2 FNYEAQ. As DNA, the CDR3 is TGTGCCAGCAGCCCACGGGGACTAGTGAACACCGGGGAGCTGTTTTTT. Protein sequence: CASSPRGLVNTGELFF.

The chain links TRBV7-9 to TRBJ1-1, with TRBD1 matching over 7 bases. The CDR3 loop spans 15 amino acids. Per the germline V gene, CDR1 is SEHNR and CDR2 is FQNEAQ (reference sequence). V trimming: 1 base; J trimming: 0 bases; junction bases outside the gene matches: 2. The CDR3 protein is CASSLGDRMNTEAFF. The CDR3 nucleotides read TGTGCCAGCAGCTTAGGGGACAGAATGAACACTGAAGCTTTCTTT.

Here the CDR3 reads CASSFSGNNEKLFF. Written as DNA, the CDR3 is TGTGCCAGCAGTTTTTCAGGGAATAATGAAAAACTGTTTTTT. The V gene is TRBV27, the J gene TRBJ1-4, with D possibly being TRBD1 (5 bases). Deletions cut 3 bases from V and 4 bases from J, with 9 bases between. The CDR3 has 14 amino acids. The V gene's germline CDR1 is MNHEY and CDR2 SMNVEV (reference sequence). Looking up the rest from reference TRBV27 and TRBJ1-4 gives the full variable domain: EAQVTQNPRYLITVTGKKLTVTCSQNMNHEYMSWYRQDPGLGLRQIYYSMNVEVTDKGDVPEGYKVSRKEKRNFPLILESPSPNQTSLYFCASSFSGNNEKLFFGSGTQLSVL.

The genes are TRBV29-1 and TRBJ1-4; D may be TRBD1 (5 bases). Per germline, CDR1 SQVTM and CDR2 ANQGSEA. V gave up 7 bases and J gave up 12 bases, with 12 bases separating them. The CDR3 contains 10 residues. The CDR3 reads CSARDSELFF. Here the CDR3 DNA reads TGCAGCGCTCGGGACTCTGAACTGTTTTTT.

CDR3 bases: TGCGCCAGCAGCTTGGCCGAGCCCCCCGCAGATACGCAGTATTTT. Translation gives CASSLAEPPADTQYF. The chain employs TRBV5-1 and TRBJ2-3; D gene ambiguous. This CDR3 contains 15 residues. Trimming pared 0 bases from V and 4 bases from J, leaving 12 bases between. Per the germline V gene, CDR1 is SGHRS and CDR2 is YFSETQ.

The gene calls are TRBV6-1 and TRBJ2-5, with D perhaps matching TRBD2 (5 bases). The CDR3 has 14 amino acids. Germline-derived CDR1 and CDR2 are MNHNS and SASEGT. V shed 11 bases and J shed 1 base, with 17 bases lying between them. Here the CDR3 DNA reads TGTGCCGTCAAGGACCGGGGTGTCCAAGAGACCCAGTACTTC. Its translation: CAVKDRGVQETQYF.

The rearrangement links TRBV5-1 to TRBJ2-5; D is ambiguous. Germline values: CDR1 SGHRS, CDR2 YFSETQ. The CDR3 covers 15 residues. The V end was cut by 6 bases, the J end by 0 bases, with 15 bases between. CDR3 sequence: CASTTFEAYQETQYF. In DNA form, the CDR3 reads TGCGCCAGCACGACGTTTGAGGCGTACCAAGAGACCCAGTACTTC.

This clone was picked up a small number of times. V gene TRBV19 combines with J gene TRBJ1-6, with D unclear. This CDR3 spans 15 amino acids. From germline, CDR1 is LNHDA and CDR2 SQIVND (reference sequence). V was shortened by 8 bases and J by 7 bases, with 18 bases between the two germline ends. The CDR3 DNA is TGTGCCAGTCGTCCCTGGGCAGCCGAGAATTCACCCCTCCACTTT. Translation gives CASRPWAAENSPLHF.

This clone has just one count. The V call is TRBV7-6, the J call TRBJ2-1; 9 nucleotides align to TRBD2. Germline V gene data show CDR1 as SGHVS and CDR2 as FNYEAQ. Trimming took 3 bases from V and 0 from J; bases not matched to a gene: 9. The length of the CDR3 is 18 residues. For the CDR3, the DNA is TGTGCCAGCAGCTTCTTGCCTAGCGGGACCCACTCCTACAATGAGCAGTTCTTC. Its protein product is CASSFLPSGTHSYNEQFF. The entire variable domain, with the rest obtained from reference TRBV7-6 and TRBJ2-1, is as follows: GAGVSQSPRYKVTKRGQDVALRCDPISGHVSLYWYRQALGQGPEFLTYFNYEAQQDKSGLPNDRFSAERPEGSISTLTIQRTEQRDSAMYRCASSFLPSGTHSYNEQFFGPGTRLTVL.

For the CDR3, the DNA is TGTGCCATCAGATCAGGATACAGACAGTACAATGAGCAGTTCTTC. Its translation: CAIRSGYRQYNEQFF. The V call is TRBV10-3, the J call TRBJ2-1; D may be TRBD1 (5 bases). The ends were cut back, 6 bases at V and 4 bases at J, with 16 bases in the middle. The CDR3 runs to 15 residues. Germline values: CDR1 ENHRY, CDR2 SYGVKD.

This rearrangement joins TRBV12-2 to TRBJ1-2. TRBV12-2 has pseudogene status. CDR3 length: 15 amino acids. CDR3 sequence (DNA): TGTGCAAGTCGCTTGGTCGGGGTGATCATCAATGGCTACACCTTC. It codes for CASRLVGVIINGYTF.